The sequence of this T cell receptor (beta chain) was determined in a study of OX40 agonist ivuxolimab in advanced cancers. Study overall: The dose-escalation cohort was around 83% male, with a mean age of approximately 61 years, ranging about 20 to 85. Findings and limits, study-wide: At doses 0.1 to 3.0 mg/kg, CD4+ and CD8+ clones expanded. The expanded peripheral T cells' antigen specificity was not determined.

The cohort excluded patients with autoimmune disease history or systemic immunosuppression. The V gene lost 3 bases and the J gene lost 1 base, with 10 bases spanning the gap. The germline CDR1 and CDR2 sequences are SGHVS and FQNEAQ. The length of the CDR3 is 15 residues. With respect to this clone: Its target is unknown.

Produced via immunoSEQ multiplex PCR; TCRdb's table is partial and in-frame only. The sample shows roughly 80,000 clones, more than 75% of them seen only once. The sequencing here drew on CD4+ or CD8+ T cells sorted from blood, taken in a trial of the OX40 agonist ivuxolimab. This chain joins TRBV7-8 and TRBJ1-5, with D tentatively TRBD1 (5 bases). The receptor's source is an adult with an advanced solid tumor such as melanoma, head and neck, liver or kidney cancer. CDR3 residues: CASSLAGTSNQPQHF. CDR3 DNA: TGTGCCAGCAGCTTGGCAGGGACCAGCAATCAGCCCCAGCATTTT.